Listed here are 26 T cell receptor beta chains from one sample, sequenced in a study of blood T cell repertoires in COVID-19. Profiling relied on immunoSEQ multiplex PCR, and the TCRdb table lists in-frame clones only, not all of them. The sample includes hundreds of thousands of clones, more than 75% of them seen just once. The specimen was PBMCs or T cells enriched from blood (not recorded which). The source of these receptors is a woman in her forties or fifties who had recovered from COVID-19.

CDR3 bases: TGTGCCAGTAGTATTCCCCGGGACAGGGGGTCGGAGCCCCAGCATTTT. Translation gives CASSIPRDRGSEPQHF. The V gene is TRBV19, the J gene TRBJ1-5; TRBD1 aligns across 11 bases. Per the germline V gene, CDR1 is LNHDA and CDR2 is SQIVND (reference sequence). V gave up 3 bases and J gave up 8 bases; unmatched junction bases: 9. The CDR3 is 16 residues long.

V is TRBV12-5 and J is TRBJ2-2, with TRBD1 as a possible D gene (5 bases). The CDR3 runs 15 residues. Germline CDR1 and CDR2: LGHNT and FRNRAP. Trimming pared 6 bases from V and 5 bases from J, leaving 16 bases between. This CDR3 is CASGSSTVLTGELFF. For the CDR3, the DNA is TGTGCTAGTGGCAGTTCGACAGTTTTAACCGGGGAGCTGTTTTTT.

DNA for the CDR3: TGTGCCAGCAGCCGGTCTGACACCGGGGAGCTGTTTTTT. Its translation is CASSRSDTGELFF. V and J are TRBV7-9 and TRBJ2-2, with D unresolved. CDR1 is SEHNR and CDR2 is FQNEAQ in the germline V gene (reference sequence). Trimming cost V 5 bases and J 3 bases, with 7 bases left between them. The CDR3 loop spans 13 amino acids.

This clone was seen a handful of times. The genes are TRBV29-1 and TRBJ1-2, with D perhaps TRBD1 (5 bases). The V end lost 6 bases, the J end lost 7 bases, and 18 bases lay between the germline ends. The CDR3 extends over 13 amino acids. The germline gives CDR1 SQVTM, CDR2 ANQGSEA. DNA for the CDR3: TGCAGCGTGCCGAATCCTACGGGGGGTGGCTACACCTTC. Its protein product is CSVPNPTGGGYTF.

The chain combines TRBV19 with TRBJ2-3; a weak D match, TRBD2 (5 bases). V was pared by 4 bases and J by 2 bases, with 19 bases between. CDR1 and CDR2 from the germline V gene are LNHDA and SQIVND (reference sequence). The CDR3 totals 17 residues. The CDR3 loop reads CASSSNGLRLSTDTQYF. CDR3 bases: TGTGCCAGTAGTAGTAACGGACTTCGCCTCTCCACAGATACGCAGTATTTT.

The V gene is TRBV6-1, the J gene TRBJ2-2, with D perhaps matching TRBD2 (5 bases). CDR1 is MNHNS and CDR2 is SASEGT in the germline V gene. With 4 bases removed from V and 0 bases from J, the gap between germline ends came to 12 bases. This CDR3 has 16 residues. CDR3 residues: CASSAEAGTNTGELFF. For the CDR3, the DNA is TGTGCCAGCAGTGCAGAAGCCGGGACGAACACCGGGGAGCTGTTTTTT.

V gene TRBV7-9 combines with J gene TRBJ2-1; D not resolved. Trimming took 5 bases from V and 7 from J, leaving 18 bases between them. The CDR3 runs to 15 residues. The germline gives CDR1 SEHNR, CDR2 FQNEAQ (reference sequence). The CDR3 DNA is TGTGCCAGCAGCCCGGGTTCGACCGCTGTGAATGAGCAGTTCTTC. Translated: CASSPGSTAVNEQFF.

The genes are TRBV6-2 or TRBV6-3 and TRBJ2-4; a weak D match, TRBD2 (6 bases). The V end lost 4 bases, the J end lost 6 bases, and 16 bases lay between the germline ends. The CDR3 totals 15 residues. In germline, CDR1 is MNHEY, CDR2 SVGEGT. The CDR3 coding sequence is TGTGCCAGCAGTTCCCTGGGTAGCGGACGAAACATTCAGTACTTC. Its translation is CASSSLGSGRNIQYF.

The chain couples TRBV7-6 to TRBJ1-1; D possibly corresponds to TRBD1 (6 bases). The CDR3 covers 12 residues. V was trimmed by 0 bases and J by 8 bases, leaving 7 bases between them. CDR1 is SGHVS, CDR2 FNYEAQ, per germline. DNA for the CDR3: TGTGCCAGCAGCTTAGCTCAGGGGGAAGCTTTCTTT. Its protein product is CASSLAQGEAFF.

This clone was observed many times. The chain carries TRBV3-1 (or the pseudogene TRBV3-2) and TRBJ2-7; D not certain. CDR1 and CDR2 from the germline V gene are LGHDT and YNNKEL (reference sequence). The CDR3 is 11 residues long. Trimming pared 6 bases from V and 4 bases from J, leaving 7 bases between. The CDR3 DNA sequence: TGTGCCAGCAGTTCGACTTACGAGCAGTACTTC. Protein product: CASSSTYEQYF.

The chain joins TRBV11-2 to TRBJ2-1, with a tentative D call TRBD2 (5 bases). The V gene lost 5 bases and the J gene lost 9 bases, with 11 bases spanning the gap. This CDR3 contains 12 residues. Germline CDR1 SGHAT, CDR2 FQNNGV. Here the CDR3 reads CASSPGNFEQFF. DNA of the CDR3: TGTGCCAGCAGCCCCGGGAACTTTGAGCAGTTCTTC. Based on the CDR3 plus reference TRBV11-2 and TRBJ2-1, the full variable domain is EAGVAQSPRYKIIEKRQSVAFWCNPISGHATLYWYQQILGQGPKLLIQFQNNGVVDDSQLPKDRFSAERLKGVDSTLKIQPAKLEDSAVYLCASSPGNFEQFFGPGTRLTVL.

The rearrangement links TRBV9 to TRBJ1-2, with 10 bases fitting TRBD1. The CDR3 runs to 15 residues. Per germline, CDR1 SGDLS and CDR2 YYNGEE. V shed 3 bases, J shed 7 bases, and the junction held 9 bases outside the gene matches. CDR3 loop: CASSGLGQGFVGYTF. CDR3 bases: TGTGCCAGCAGCGGACTGGGACAGGGGTTCGTTGGCTACACCTTC.

The sample holds one count of this clone. The J gene is TRBJ1-2, the V gene TRBV7-9; D not resolved. Germline CDR1 is SEHNR and CDR2 is FQNEAQ (reference sequence). CDR3 length equals 14 residues. V lost 0 bases and J 5 bases, leaving 10 bases between the germline ends. The CDR3 nucleotides read TGTGCCAGCAGCTTAGCCGCGGAACGGTATGGCTACACCTTC. Encoded protein: CASSLAAERYGYTF.

The chain employs TRBV7-9 and TRBJ1-3; perhaps TRBD1 as D (5 bases). CDR1 and CDR2 (germline): SEHNR, FQNEAQ (reference sequence). The CDR3 is 15 residues long. V lost 5 bases, J lost 0 bases, and 11 bases lay in between. The DNA of the CDR3 is TGTGCCAGCAGCCAGACAGATAACTCTGGAAACACCATATATTTT. As protein: CASSQTDNSGNTIYF.

The genes are TRBV5-5 and TRBJ1-1; 9 positions agree with TRBD1. Per the germline V gene, CDR1 is SGHKS and CDR2 is YYEKEE (reference sequence). V gave up 0 bases and J gave up 0 bases; unmatched junction bases: 12. There are 19 residues in the CDR3. Here the CDR3 reads CASSLARLTGGYMNTEAFF. The CDR3 bases are TGTGCCAGCAGCTTGGCCCGTCTGACAGGGGGGTATATGAACACTGAAGCTTTCTTT.

The chain combines TRBV11-2 with TRBJ2-1, with D possibly being TRBD2 (8 bases). The CDR3 covers 15 residues. Germline V CDR1 and CDR2: SGHAT, FQNNGV. V lost 1 base and J 8 bases, leaving 15 bases between the germline ends. The CDR3 region is CASSLGQGLGDEQFF. CDR3 sequence (DNA): TGTGCCAGCAGCTTAGGACAGGGACTAGGCGATGAGCAGTTCTTC.

V and J are TRBV4-2 and TRBJ1-1; D remains ambiguous. The CDR3 spans 16 residues. The germline V gene encodes CDR1 LGHNA and CDR2 YNFKEQ. V gave up 1 base and J gave up 1 base, with 13 bases separating them. The chain's CDR3 is CASSQGALARNTEAFF. The CDR3, as DNA: TGTGCCAGCAGCCAAGGGGCCCTGGCGAGGAACACTGAAGCTTTCTTT.

The rearrangement joins TRBV11-2 to TRBJ2-3; 12 nucleotides agree with TRBD2. Trimming took 3 bases from V and 5 from J; bases not matched to a gene: 3. The CDR3 consists of 15 residues. In germline, CDR1 is SGHAT, CDR2 FQNNGV. In nucleotides, the CDR3 is TGTGCCAGCAGCTTTGAGGGACTAGCGGGAGATACGCAGTATTTT. As protein: CASSFEGLAGDTQYF.

The chain couples TRBV19 to TRBJ1-2; possible D gene TRBD1, 5 bases. Germline V lookup: CDR1 LNHDA, CDR2 SQIVND (reference sequence). V lost 4 bases and J lost 4, with 10 bases in between. The CDR3 has 13 residues. The CDR3 nucleotides are TGTGCCAGTAGTAACAGACAGCTCTATGGCTACACCTTC. Residues: CASSNRQLYGYTF.

The chain employs TRBV29-1 and TRBJ2-2, with D tentatively TRBD1 (6 bases). This CDR3 is 15 amino acids long. Germline V CDR1 and CDR2: SQVTM, ANQGSEA. Trimming left V 7 bases short and J 7 bases short, with 22 bases between. The CDR3 region has the DNA TGCAGCGCCTACCAGCTCGGCGGACAGAACGGGGAGCTGTTTTTT. Amino acid sequence: CSAYQLGGQNGELFF.

This sequence joins TRBV19 and TRBJ1-1; D may be TRBD1 (6 bases). CDR3 length: 15 amino acids. With 5 bases removed from V and 3 bases from J, the gap between germline ends came to 16 bases. CDR1 and CDR2 (germline): LNHDA, SQIVND (reference sequence). Here the CDR3 reads CASSVQGFSDTEAFF. In DNA, the CDR3 is TGTGCCAGTAGTGTACAGGGATTCTCTGACACTGAAGCTTTCTTT.

The chain employs TRBV12-3 or TRBV12-4 and TRBJ1-6; tentative D call: TRBD1 (6 bases). The CDR3 sequence is 13 residues long. Trimming took 5 bases from V and 9 from J, leaving 11 bases between them. The chain's CDR3 is CASSLTGVSPLHF. DNA for the CDR3: TGTGCCAGCAGTCTGACAGGTGTTTCACCCCTCCACTTT.

This chain uses TRBV7-8 with TRBJ2-2; D unresolved. Trimming stripped 1 base from V and 1 base from J, with 4 bases between. Germline V gene lookup returns CDR1 SGHVS and CDR2 FQNEAQ. This CDR3 spans 14 amino acids. Here the CDR3 reads CASSLDLNTGELFF. The CDR3 coding sequence is TGTGCCAGCAGCTTAGACTTGAACACCGGGGAGCTGTTTTTT.

This clone was counted between two and nine times. The chain joins TRBV2 to TRBJ2-7; TRBD1 aligns across 9 bases. CDR3 size: 12 residues. The junction had 0 bases not matched to a gene; V was cut back by 3 bases and J by 6 bases. From germline, CDR1 is SNHLY and CDR2 FYNNEI. CDR3 sequence (DNA): TGTGCCAGCAGTGAGGACAGGGGCGAGCAGTACTTC. Residues: CASSEDRGEQYF.

The gene calls are TRBV15 and TRBJ2-5, with TRBD2 matching over 11 bases. J gave up 2 bases and V 3 bases, and 2 bases lay outside the gene matches. Germline V gene data show CDR1 as LNHNV and CDR2 as YYDKDF (reference sequence). This CDR3 has 15 amino acids. CDR3 coding DNA: TGTGCCACCAGCAGCACTAGCGGGGGACAAGAGACCCAGTACTTC. Protein product: CATSSTSGGQETQYF.

As regards this clone: The sample contains more than one DNA sequence encoding this CDR3. The CDR3 here is CASSQKTSGSYEQYF. CDR3 in DNA: TGCGCCAGCAGCCAAAAGACTAGCGGGTCCTACGAGCAGTACTTC. The chain combines TRBV4-1 with TRBJ2-7; 10 nucleotides line up with TRBD2. The V segment lost 2 bases and the J segment 1 base; nucleotides outside the gene matches: 2. The CDR3 contains 15 residues. CDR1 is MGHRA, CDR2 YSYEKL, per germline.